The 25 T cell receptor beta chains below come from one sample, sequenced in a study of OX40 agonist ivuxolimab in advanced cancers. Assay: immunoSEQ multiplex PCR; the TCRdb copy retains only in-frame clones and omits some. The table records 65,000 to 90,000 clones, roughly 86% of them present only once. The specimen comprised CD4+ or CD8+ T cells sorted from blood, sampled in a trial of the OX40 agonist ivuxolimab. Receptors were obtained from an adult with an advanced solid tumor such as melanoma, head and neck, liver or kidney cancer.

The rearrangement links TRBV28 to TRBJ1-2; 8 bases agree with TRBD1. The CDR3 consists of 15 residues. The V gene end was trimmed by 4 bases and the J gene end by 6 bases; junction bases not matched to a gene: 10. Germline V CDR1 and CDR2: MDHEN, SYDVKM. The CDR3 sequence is CASSSGQGGLNGYTF. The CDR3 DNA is TGTGCCAGCAGTTCCGGACAGGGAGGGTTGAATGGCTACACCTTC.

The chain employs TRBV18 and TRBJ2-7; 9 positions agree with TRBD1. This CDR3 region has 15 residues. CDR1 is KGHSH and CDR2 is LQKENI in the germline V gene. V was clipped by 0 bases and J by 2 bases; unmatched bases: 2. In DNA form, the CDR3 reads TGTGCCAGCTCACCACCGGGACAGGGAGCCTACGAGCAGTACTTC. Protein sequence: CASSPPGQGAYEQYF.

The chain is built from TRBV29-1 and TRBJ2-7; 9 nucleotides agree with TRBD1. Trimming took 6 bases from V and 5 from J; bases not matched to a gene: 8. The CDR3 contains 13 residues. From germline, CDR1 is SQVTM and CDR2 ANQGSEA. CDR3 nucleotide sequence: TGCAGCGTGAATGCGGGACAGGGCAACGAGCAGTACTTC. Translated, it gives CSVNAGQGNEQYF.

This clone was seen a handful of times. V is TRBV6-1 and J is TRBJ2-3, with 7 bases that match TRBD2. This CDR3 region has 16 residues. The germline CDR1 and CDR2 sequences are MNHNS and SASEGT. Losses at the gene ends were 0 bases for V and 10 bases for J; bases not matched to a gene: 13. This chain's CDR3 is CASSEAFGTTIRAQYF. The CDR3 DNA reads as TGTGCCAGCAGTGAAGCGTTCGGGACTACCATACGTGCGCAGTATTTT.

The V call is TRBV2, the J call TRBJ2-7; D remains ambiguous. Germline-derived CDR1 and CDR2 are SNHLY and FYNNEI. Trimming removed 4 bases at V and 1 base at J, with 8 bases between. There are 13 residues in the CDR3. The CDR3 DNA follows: TGTGCCAGCAGTGTAGTAGGATCCTACGAGCAGTACTTC. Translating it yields CASSVVGSYEQYF.

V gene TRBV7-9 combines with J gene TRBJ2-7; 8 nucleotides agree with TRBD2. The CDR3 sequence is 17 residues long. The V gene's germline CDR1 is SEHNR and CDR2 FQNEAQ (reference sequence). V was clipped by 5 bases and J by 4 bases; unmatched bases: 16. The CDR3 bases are TGTGCCAGCAGCCCCAGGGGTAAGCCAGCGGGAGTATACGAGCAGTACTTC. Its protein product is CASSPRGKPAGVYEQYF.

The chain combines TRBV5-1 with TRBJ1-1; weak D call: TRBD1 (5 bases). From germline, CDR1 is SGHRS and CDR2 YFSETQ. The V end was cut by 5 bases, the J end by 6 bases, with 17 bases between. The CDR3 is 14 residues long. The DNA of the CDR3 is TGCGCCAGCAGGCAGAACTCAGGGTCCTCTGAAGCTTTCTTT. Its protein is CASRQNSGSSEAFF.

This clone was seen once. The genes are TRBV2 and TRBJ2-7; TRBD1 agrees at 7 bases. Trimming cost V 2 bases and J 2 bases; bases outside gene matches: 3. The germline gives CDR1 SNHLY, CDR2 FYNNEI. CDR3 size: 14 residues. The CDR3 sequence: CASSERQGTYEQYF. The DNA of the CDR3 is TGTGCCAGCAGTGAAAGACAGGGCACCTACGAGCAGTACTTC.

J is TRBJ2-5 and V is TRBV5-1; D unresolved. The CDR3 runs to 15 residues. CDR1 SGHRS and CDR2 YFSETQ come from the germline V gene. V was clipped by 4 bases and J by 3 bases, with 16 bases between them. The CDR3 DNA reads TGCGCCAGCAGCCCTGCACAAGCGACAAAAGAGACCCAGTACTTC. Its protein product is CASSPAQATKETQYF.

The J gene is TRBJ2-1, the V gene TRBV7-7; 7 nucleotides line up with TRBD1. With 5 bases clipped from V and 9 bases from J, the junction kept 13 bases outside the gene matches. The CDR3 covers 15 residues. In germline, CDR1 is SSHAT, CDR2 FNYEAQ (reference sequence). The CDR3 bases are TGTGCCAGCAGCCAGGACGGACAGGCGGTGGGTGAGCAGTTCTTC. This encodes CASSQDGQAVGEQFF.

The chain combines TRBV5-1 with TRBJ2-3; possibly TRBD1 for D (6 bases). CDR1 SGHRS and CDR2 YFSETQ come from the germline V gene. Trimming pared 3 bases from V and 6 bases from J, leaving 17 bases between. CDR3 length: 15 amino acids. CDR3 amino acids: CASSSGQGFGDTQYF. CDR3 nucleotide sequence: TGCGCCAGCAGCTCTGGCCAGGGGTTTGGCGATACGCAGTATTTT. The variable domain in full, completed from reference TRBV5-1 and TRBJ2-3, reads KAGVTQTPRYLIKTRGQQVTLSCSPISGHRSVSWYQQTPGQGLQFLFEYFSETQRNKGNFPGRFSGRQFSNSRSEMNVSTLELGDSALYLCASSSGQGFGDTQYFGPGTRLTVL.

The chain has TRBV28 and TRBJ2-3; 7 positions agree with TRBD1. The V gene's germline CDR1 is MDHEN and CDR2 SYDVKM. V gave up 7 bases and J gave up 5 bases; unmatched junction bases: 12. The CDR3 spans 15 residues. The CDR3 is CASIPSGQSLDTQYF. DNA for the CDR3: TGTGCCAGCATCCCATCGGGACAGTCCCTAGATACGCAGTATTTT.

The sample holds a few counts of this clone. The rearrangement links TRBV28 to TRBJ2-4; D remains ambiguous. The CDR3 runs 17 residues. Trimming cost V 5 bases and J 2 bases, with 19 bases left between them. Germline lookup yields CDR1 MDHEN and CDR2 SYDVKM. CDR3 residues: CASSHLTLTLTKNIQYF. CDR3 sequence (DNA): TGTGCCAGCAGTCACCTAACCCTGACTTTAACCAAAAACATTCAGTACTTC. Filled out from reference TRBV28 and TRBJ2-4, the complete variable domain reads DVKVTQSSRYLVKRTGEKVFLECVQDMDHENMFWYRQDPGLGLRLIYFSYDVKMKEKGDIPEGYSVSREKKERFSLILESASTNQTSMYLCASSHLTLTLTKNIQYFGAGTRLSVL.

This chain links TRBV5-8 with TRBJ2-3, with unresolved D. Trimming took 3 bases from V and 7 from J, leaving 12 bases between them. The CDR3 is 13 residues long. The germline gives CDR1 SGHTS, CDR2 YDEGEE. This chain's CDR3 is CASSSLRVHTQYF. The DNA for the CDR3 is TGTGCCAGCAGCTCGCTTAGGGTACATACGCAGTATTTT. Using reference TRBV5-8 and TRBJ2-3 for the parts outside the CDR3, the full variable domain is EAGVTQSPTHLIKTRGQQATLRCSPISGHTSVYWYQQALGLGLQFLLWYDEGEERNRGNFPPRFSGRQFPNYSSELNVNALELEDSALYLCASSSLRVHTQYFGPGTRLTVL.

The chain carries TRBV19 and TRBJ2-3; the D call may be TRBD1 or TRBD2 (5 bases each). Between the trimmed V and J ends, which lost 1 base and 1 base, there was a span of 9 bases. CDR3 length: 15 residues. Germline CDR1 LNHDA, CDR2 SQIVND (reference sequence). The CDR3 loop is CASSIVGTGTDTQYF. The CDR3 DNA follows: TGTGCCAGTAGTATAGTGGGGACGGGCACAGATACGCAGTATTTT.

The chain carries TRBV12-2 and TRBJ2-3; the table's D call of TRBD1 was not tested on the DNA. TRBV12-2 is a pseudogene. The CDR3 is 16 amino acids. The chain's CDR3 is CASRSVQGPSTDTQYF. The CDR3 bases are TGTGCAAGTCGCTCTGTACAGGGGCCGAGCACAGATACGCAGTATTTT.

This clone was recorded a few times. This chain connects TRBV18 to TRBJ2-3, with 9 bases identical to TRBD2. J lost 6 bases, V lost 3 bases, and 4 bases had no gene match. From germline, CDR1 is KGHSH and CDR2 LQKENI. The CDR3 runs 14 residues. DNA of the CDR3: TGTGCCAGCTCACCCCTAGCGGGGTGGGATACGCAGTATTTT. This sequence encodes CASSPLAGWDTQYF.

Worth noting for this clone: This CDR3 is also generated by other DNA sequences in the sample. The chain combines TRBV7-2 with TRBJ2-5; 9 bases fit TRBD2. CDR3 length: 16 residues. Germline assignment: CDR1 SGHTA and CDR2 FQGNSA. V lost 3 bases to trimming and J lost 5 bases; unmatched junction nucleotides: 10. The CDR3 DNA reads TGTGCCAGCAGCTTCCTTAGCGGGGGCCGAGGCGAGACCCAGTACTTC. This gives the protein CASSFLSGGRGETQYF. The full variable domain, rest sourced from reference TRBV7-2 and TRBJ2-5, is GAGVSQSPSNKVTEKGKDVELRCDPISGHTALYWYRQSLGQGLEFLIYFQGNSAPDKSGLPSDRFSAERTGGSVSTLTIQRTQQEDSAVYLCASSFLSGGRGETQYFGPGTRLLVL.

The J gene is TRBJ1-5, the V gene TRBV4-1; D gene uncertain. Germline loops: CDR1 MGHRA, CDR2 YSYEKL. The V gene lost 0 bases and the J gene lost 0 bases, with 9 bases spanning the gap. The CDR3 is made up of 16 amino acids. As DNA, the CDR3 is TGCGCCAGCAGCCAAGATTTACACCTTAGCAATCAGCCCCAGCATTTT. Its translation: CASSQDLHLSNQPQHF.

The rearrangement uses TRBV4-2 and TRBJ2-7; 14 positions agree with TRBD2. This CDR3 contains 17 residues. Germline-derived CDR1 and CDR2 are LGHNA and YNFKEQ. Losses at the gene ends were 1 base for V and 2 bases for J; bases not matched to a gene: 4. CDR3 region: CASSQGWGLAGAYEQYF. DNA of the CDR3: TGTGCCAGCAGCCAAGGTTGGGGACTAGCGGGAGCCTACGAGCAGTACTTC.

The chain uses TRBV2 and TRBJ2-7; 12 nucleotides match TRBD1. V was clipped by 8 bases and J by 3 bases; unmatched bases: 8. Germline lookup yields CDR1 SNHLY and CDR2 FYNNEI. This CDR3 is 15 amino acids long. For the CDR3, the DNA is TGTGCCAGCCGGGGGACAGGGGGCAAAAACTACGAGCAGTACTTC. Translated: CASRGTGGKNYEQYF.

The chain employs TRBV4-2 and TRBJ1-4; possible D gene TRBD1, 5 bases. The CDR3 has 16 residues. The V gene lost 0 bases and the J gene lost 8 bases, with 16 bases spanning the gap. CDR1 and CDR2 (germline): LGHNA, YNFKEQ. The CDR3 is CASSQENGQGGEKLFF. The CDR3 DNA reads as TGTGCCAGCAGCCAAGAGAACGGGCAGGGCGGGGAAAAACTGTTTTTT.

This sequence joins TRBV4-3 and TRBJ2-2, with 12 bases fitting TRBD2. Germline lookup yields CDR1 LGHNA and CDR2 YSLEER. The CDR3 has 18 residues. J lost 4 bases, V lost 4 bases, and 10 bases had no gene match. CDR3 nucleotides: TGCGCCAGCAGCCTATTCACTCCGGGACTAGCGGGCACCGGGGAGCTGTTTTTT. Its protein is CASSLFTPGLAGTGELFF.

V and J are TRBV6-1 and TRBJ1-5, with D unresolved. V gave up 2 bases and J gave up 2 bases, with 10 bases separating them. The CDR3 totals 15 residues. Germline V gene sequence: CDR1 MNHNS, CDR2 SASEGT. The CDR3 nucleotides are TGTGCCAGCAGTGAAATGAGAAGAGGCAATCAGCCCCAGCATTTT. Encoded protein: CASSEMRRGNQPQHF.

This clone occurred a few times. CDR3 loop: CASSWDRWDDKNIQYF. In DNA form, the CDR3 reads TGTGCCAGCAGTTGGGACAGATGGGATGACAAAAACATTCAGTACTTC. This chain links TRBV28 with TRBJ2-4; 7 nucleotides agree with TRBD1. The CDR3 extends over 16 amino acids. The J segment lost 3 bases and the V segment lost 4 bases, leaving 9 bases of the junction unmatched. Germline V gives CDR1 MDHEN, CDR2 SYDVKM.